This T cell receptor beta chain was recorded in a study of shared clonotypes between healthy human individuals. The CDR3 runs 19 residues. In germline, CDR1 is LNHNV, CDR2 YYDKDF (reference sequence). V was trimmed by 1 base and J by 3 bases, leaving 24 bases between them. Each subset's genomic DNA was shared equally among a number of immunoSEQ plates. Libraries were prepared by immunoSEQ multiplex PCR; TCRdb keeps only in-frame clonotypes and omits some of them. In the table there are a few million clones, over 90% of which are singletons. Source material: naive CD4+ T cells from PBMCs. Subset given: CD45RA+ positively selected. The chain joins TRBV15 to TRBJ2-5; a weak D match, TRBD1 (6 bases). The receptor's source is a man in his late teens or twenties in good health. Some clones in this sample may be carry-over from other donors' samples. In DNA, the CDR3 is TGTGCCACCAGCAGAGGGGCCGAACGCGGTGGGACACAGAAAGAGACCCAGTACTTC. This gives the protein CATSRGAERGGTQKETQYF.